Listed here is a single T cell receptor beta chain. This receptor's antigen is unknown. No much larger clonotype is one base removed from it; base qualities were not supplied. Compared with germline, V lacks 6 bases and J lacks 7 bases; bases without a gene match: 5. The cysteine opens and the phenylalanine closes a CDR3 of 15 amino acids. The kept DNA is CDR3 alone, 45 bases in frame from the first base. The germline V gene gives CDR1 as MGHRA and CDR2 as YSYEKL. Library prep was done by PCR. Sequencing was performed on a HiSeq X Ten. TCRdb reprocessing: public reads trimmed at Q25 with fastp, clones called with MiXCR, in-frame beta chains kept. Entries are consolidated by CDR3 protein sequence, retaining the most common genes and DNA. The sample table records fewer than 9,500 distinct CDR3 sequences; 53% of these occur just once. About 97% of the sample comes from the top ten. Patients with localized lung adenocarcinoma, a subtype of non-small cell lung cancer, were used as donors. The centers of localized lung adenocarcinomas were where the samples came from. For TCR repertoire analysis, CD8+ T cells from tumor tissue were profiled apart from CD4+ T cells.

The data stem from a study of CD4 and CD8 cells across lung adenocarcinoma regions (dated 2018 in TCRdb). Some background on the complete study: To look at intratumor heterogeneity in the T cell receptor repertoire, the study compared tumor centers against tumor margins.

Input material: CD8+ T cells from the center of a lung tumor. This specimen's cell subset or site label, interpreted: tumor center region. In this chain, TRBV4-1 is recombined with TRBJ2-1; 14 middle bases align to TRBD2. The receptor's source is a male donor with lung adenocarcinoma. The CD4 and CD8 labels of this study may be unreliable. CDR3 loop: CASSETSGGANEQFF. The DNA sequence is TGCGCCAGCAGTGAGACTAGCGGGGGGGCGAATGAGCAGTTCTTC.